This TCR beta chain appears in the sequencing data of a study of blood T cell repertoires in COVID-19. Under the authors' procedure: Amplification of reference gene primers provided the estimated nucleated cell counts. This table comes from immunoSEQ multiplex PCR, and its TCRdb copy is limited to in-frame clones, with some not included. That table is the source of V, J and clone size, and D and trimming were worked out from the DNA. The sample shows some 220,000 clones, approximately 92% of them seen only once. The sample holds one count of this clone. CDR3 size: 13 residues. The germline V gene encodes CDR1 SGHDT and CDR2 YYEEEE. V lost 6 bases to trimming and J lost 5 bases, with 15 bases between them.

The sequenced sample was PBMCs or T cells enriched from blood (not recorded which). This sequence originates from a woman aged 18-30 years in a cohort exposed to, infected with or recovered from COVID-19 (not recorded which). The chain couples TRBV5-6 to TRBJ2-7, with D possibly being TRBD2 (6 bases). The DNA for the CDR3 is TGTGCCAGCACCGGGGGAGGTTCTCACGAGCAGTACTTC. This codes for CASTGGGSHEQYF.